These 29 T cell receptor beta chains came from one sample sequenced in a study of blood T cells in healthy people across ages. Primed by a sample-barcoded 5' primer and a J-beta primer mix, a second PCR proceeded for 7 to 11 cycles. From the 5' RACE reads, TCRdb called clonotypes with MiXCR, one entry per CDR3 protein. The sample has about 720,000 distinct CDR3 sequences; around 25% are singletons. The sample was also linked to a second study, of T cells of mothers and their children.

Sequencing was carried out using blood. Every receptor here comes from a boy between 10 and 17 years old in good health.

The chain links TRBV29-1 to TRBJ2-5, with TRBD1 matching over 9 bases. The CDR3 has 14 amino acids. CDR1 and CDR2 (germline): SQVTM, ANQGSEA. With 4 bases clipped from V and 5 bases from J, the junction kept 8 bases outside the gene matches. CDR3 nucleotides: TGCAGCGTTGGAGGGGGGACAGGGATGGAGACCCAGTACTTC. It translates to CSVGGGTGMETQYF.

The chain combines TRBV7-2 with TRBJ2-1, with 10 bases identical to TRBD2. Germline trimming cut 6 bases from V and 15 bases from J; bases unmatched to any gene: 11. This CDR3 contains 13 residues. Per the germline V gene, CDR1 is SGHTA and CDR2 is FQGNSA. This CDR3 is CASSTGTSARRFF. DNA of the CDR3: TGTGCCAGCAGTACCGGGACTAGCGCCCGTCGGTTCTTC.

This clonotype turned up a few times. The chain recombines TRBV3-1 with TRBJ2-7, with D unresolved. The V end was cut by 3 bases, the J end by 6 bases, with 15 bases between. Germline lookup yields CDR1 LGHDT and CDR2 YNNKEL (reference sequence). CDR3 size: 14 residues. CDR3 coding DNA: TGTGCCAGCAGCCAGGTAAGTCTGGATCTCGAGCAGTACTTC. Protein product: CASSQVSLDLEQYF.

The genes are TRBV7-2 and TRBJ1-2; D gene uncertain. V dropped 4 bases and J dropped 4 bases, with 16 bases sitting between them. This CDR3 region has 15 residues. The germline CDR1 and CDR2 sequences are SGHTA and FQGNSA. CDR3 DNA sequence: TGTGCCAGCAGCTCTACCGACGGCTTGGGCTATGGCTACACCTTC. It specifies CASSSTDGLGYGYTF.

This clonotype came up a few times. J is TRBJ2-4 and V is TRBV2; maybe TRBD1 (5 bases). The CDR3 is 15 residues long. Trimming pared 2 bases from V and 7 bases from J, leaving 15 bases between. The V gene's germline CDR1 is SNHLY and CDR2 FYNNEI. The CDR3 region is CASSEFQGPGNIQYF. Here the CDR3 DNA reads TGTGCCAGCAGTGAATTCCAGGGCCCCGGGAACATTCAGTACTTC.

V and J are TRBV6-1 and TRBJ2-1; no clear D. The CDR3 is made up of 11 amino acids. From germline, CDR1 is MNHNS and CDR2 SASEGT. Between the trimmed V and J ends, which lost 2 bases and 10 bases, there was a span of 6 bases. CDR3 amino acids: CASSELIEQFF. Written as DNA, the CDR3 is TGTGCCAGCAGTGAATTAATAGAGCAGTTCTTC.

Only a few counts were recorded for this clonotype. This chain links TRBV27 with TRBJ2-3; D might be TRBD1 or TRBD2, each matching 5 bases. The V gene lost 4 bases and the J gene lost 10 bases, with 21 bases spanning the gap. The CDR3 consists of 15 residues. Germline V gene lookup returns CDR1 MNHEY and CDR2 SMNVEV (reference sequence). The CDR3 sequence: CASSSPMRDPAAQYF. The CDR3 bases are TGTGCCAGCAGTTCCCCGATGAGGGACCCAGCTGCGCAGTATTTT.

The rearrangement uses TRBV10-3 and TRBJ1-3; a possible D gene is TRBD1 (5 bases). From germline, CDR1 is ENHRY and CDR2 SYGVKD. Trimming shortened V by 8 bases and J by 0 bases, and 11 bases separated the two germline ends. The CDR3 is made up of 14 amino acids. CDR3 protein: CAIGGGDSGNTIYF. Written as DNA, the CDR3 is TGTGCCATCGGCGGGGGAGACTCTGGAAACACCATATATTTT.

The chain uses TRBV20-1 and TRBJ2-7; D is undetermined. Trimming left V 5 bases short and J 2 bases short, with 10 bases between. Germline V lookup: CDR1 DFQATT, CDR2 SNEGSKA (reference sequence). This CDR3 contains 12 residues. CDR3 region: CSALDKTYEQYF. The CDR3 DNA sequence: TGCAGTGCTCTTGACAAGACCTACGAGCAGTACTTC.

The DNA of the CDR3 is TGCGCCAGCAGCCAACTACAGGGGGGCACAGATACGCAGTATTTT. Translation gives CASSQLQGGTDTQYF. The chain recombines TRBV4-3 with TRBJ2-3; TRBD1 matches at 8 bases. V lost 2 bases to trimming and J lost 1 base; unmatched junction nucleotides: 2. The CDR3 contains 15 residues. CDR1 and CDR2 from the germline V gene are LGHNA and YSLEER.

There are a few counts of this clonotype. The gene calls are TRBV20-1 and TRBJ2-7, with no clear D. The CDR3 has 11 residues. Trimming took 6 bases from V and 7 from J, leaving 13 bases between them. Germline values: CDR1 DFQATT, CDR2 SNEGSKA (reference sequence). CDR3 nucleotides: TGCAGTGCCCCCGACCCCGGGGAGCAGTACTTC. Translation: CSAPDPGEQYF.

DNA for the CDR3: TGCAGCGGAGGATCAGGGTTGCATGAGCAGTTCTTC. It yields the protein CSGGSGLHEQFF. The chain carries TRBV29-1 and TRBJ2-1, with a weak D call TRBD1 (5 bases). V lost 7 bases to trimming and J lost 8 bases, with 15 bases between them. CDR1 is SQVTM, CDR2 ANQGSEA, per germline. The CDR3 covers 12 residues.

This clonotype was observed a handful of times. The rearrangement joins TRBV29-1 to TRBJ2-6; 9 positions agree with TRBD1. The CDR3 contains 16 residues. The germline CDR1 and CDR2 sequences are SQVTM and ANQGSEA. With V trimmed by 7 bases and J by 0 bases, 7 bases remained unmatched. CDR3 protein: CSAKGTGSSGANVLTF. The CDR3, as DNA: TGCAGCGCCAAAGGGACAGGGTCCTCTGGGGCCAACGTCCTGACTTTC.

V gene TRBV29-1 combines with J gene TRBJ2-7, with D perhaps matching TRBD1 or TRBD2 (6 bases each). The germline V gene encodes CDR1 SQVTM and CDR2 ANQGSEA. Deletions cut 6 bases from V and 2 bases from J, with 14 bases between. This CDR3 region has 13 residues. The CDR3 is CSVYREDPYEQYF. CDR3 bases: TGCAGCGTATACAGGGAGGATCCCTACGAGCAGTACTTC.

The V and J genes are TRBV29-1 and TRBJ2-3; the D call may be TRBD1 or TRBD2 (5 bases each). The CDR3 sequence is 15 residues long. From germline, CDR1 is SQVTM and CDR2 ANQGSEA. The V gene lost 2 bases and the J gene lost 5 bases, with 17 bases spanning the gap. CDR3 sequence (DNA): TGCAGCGTTGAACCCCCGGGACCCATAGGAGATACGCAGTATTTT. Encoded protein: CSVEPPGPIGDTQYF.

This chain connects TRBV29-1 to TRBJ2-1, with 9 bases aligning to TRBD1. The junction had 22 bases not matched to a gene; V was cut back by 7 bases and J by 12 bases. The CDR3 consists of 16 residues. Germline CDR1 reads SQVTM; CDR2 reads ANQGSEA. CDR3 region: CSARTGVGFATMWQFF. The DNA of the CDR3 is TGCAGCGCTAGGACAGGGGTCGGCTTTGCGACAATGTGGCAGTTCTTC.

This chain links TRBV6-2 or TRBV6-3 with TRBJ2-7; D possibly corresponds to TRBD1 (5 bases). Germline loops: CDR1 MNHEY, CDR2 SVGEGT. V shed 7 bases and J shed 8 bases, with 15 bases lying between them. The CDR3 covers 12 residues. CDR3 nucleotides: TGTGCCAGCACCTACCCAGACAGTCAGCAGTACTTC. It codes for CASTYPDSQQYF.

This clonotype was detected only a few times. The chain has TRBV4-3 and TRBJ2-5, with a tentative D call TRBD1 (6 bases). The CDR3 runs to 15 residues. Germline V lookup: CDR1 LGHNA, CDR2 YSLEER. Trimming stripped 0 bases from V and 5 bases from J, with 13 bases between. Written as DNA, the CDR3 is TGCGCCAGCAGCCAAGAACGACAGGTGTGGGAGACCCAGTACTTC. It specifies CASSQERQVWETQYF.

Ten or more counts support this clonotype. V is TRBV10-3 and J is TRBJ2-1; D might be TRBD2 (5 bases). Trimming took off 6 bases at V and 0 bases at J, with 12 bases between the two ends. The CDR3 is 15 amino acids. Germline V CDR1 and CDR2: ENHRY, SYGVKD. The CDR3 region is CAIRGTGVSYNEQFF. CDR3 nucleotides: TGTGCCATCAGGGGAACCGGGGTCTCCTACAATGAGCAGTTCTTC.

This chain uses TRBV3-1 with TRBJ2-5, with 12 bases lining up with TRBD2. Near its end, the DNA agrees better with TRBJ2-1, so the J call may be wrong. This CDR3 comprises 18 residues. CDR1 and CDR2 from the germline V gene are LGHDT and YNNKEL (reference sequence). CDR3 sequence: CASSQGLAGGRTDNEQFF. The CDR3 DNA sequence: TGTGCCAGCAGCCAAGGGCTAGCGGGAGGGCGAACGGATAATGAGCAGTTCTTC.

This clonotype turned up a few times. This rearrangement joins TRBV7-3 to TRBJ2-1, with TRBD2 identical over 7 bases. The germline V gene has CDR1 SGHTA and CDR2 FQGTGA. This CDR3 is 16 amino acids long. V dropped 5 bases and J dropped 4; count of bases not matched to a gene: 11. The CDR3 sequence is CASSLGTTQPYNEQFF. In DNA form, the CDR3 reads TGTGCCAGCAGCCTTGGGACTACACAACCTTACAATGAGCAGTTCTTC.

This chain uses TRBV13 with TRBJ1-2, with a possible D match to TRBD1 (6 bases). The CDR3 covers 14 residues. Germline loops: CDR1 PRHDT, CDR2 FYEKMQ (reference sequence). V lost 0 bases and J lost 8, with 13 bases in between. This chain's CDR3 is CASSLGRGAGGYTF. In DNA form, the CDR3 reads TGTGCCAGCAGCTTAGGCCGGGGGGCAGGAGGCTACACCTTC. The whole variable domain, remainder taken from reference TRBV13 and TRBJ1-2, is AAGVIQSPRHLIKEKRETATLKCYPIPRHDTVYWYQQGPGQDPQFLISFYEKMQSDKGSIPDRFSAQQFSDYHSELNMSSLELGDSALYFCASSLGRGAGGYTFGSGTRLTVV.

The table lists this clonotype with a few counts. The germline gene is not matched at one end of the junction; a read error may be the cause. The V and J genes are TRBV20-1 and TRBJ1-2; D gene uncertain. The CDR3 spans 14 residues. Per the germline V gene, CDR1 is DFQATT and CDR2 is SNEGSKA (reference sequence). The CDR3 nucleotides read TGCAGTGCTGCCGCAACGGCTCCTAACTACGGCTACACCTTC. This translates into CSAAATAPNYGYTF.

The chain is built from TRBV7-9 and TRBJ1-2, with D possibly being TRBD1 (5 bases). There are 16 residues in the CDR3. V lost 5 bases and J 7 bases, leaving 23 bases between the germline ends. Looked up from germline, CDR1 is SEHNR and CDR2 is FQNEAQ (reference sequence). The CDR3 DNA sequence: TGTGCCAGCAGCGGTGGCAGGGCTGGAGTATTAATTGGCTACACCTTC. It yields the protein CASSGGRAGVLIGYTF.

This clonotype has just a few counts. This chain uses TRBV12-3 or TRBV12-4 with TRBJ2-3; D is undetermined. The germline V and J ends were trimmed by 0 bases and 8 bases, with 9 bases remaining between them. The CDR3 is 13 amino acids. The CDR3 sequence: CASSLAISVTQYF. Here the CDR3 DNA reads TGTGCCAGCAGTTTAGCCATCTCCGTTACGCAGTATTTT.

In regard to this clonotype: A read error may produce the germline difference seen at one junction end. The V call is TRBV7-7, the J call TRBJ2-5; no definite D call. Germline CDR1 and CDR2: SSHAT and FNYEAQ (reference sequence). The CDR3 contains 13 residues. The CDR3 reads CASSSETFETQYF. In nucleotides, the CDR3 is TGTGCTAGCAGCTCTGAGACCTTTGAGACCCAGTACTTC.

This rearrangement joins TRBV30 to TRBJ2-2; possibly TRBD1 for D (6 bases). V shed 4 bases and J shed 5 bases, with 14 bases lying between them. Per the germline V gene, CDR1 is GTSNPN and CDR2 is SVGIG (reference sequence). This CDR3 is 14 amino acids long. The CDR3 loop is CAWTPGVRTGELFF. In nucleotides, the CDR3 is TGTGCCTGGACGCCAGGGGTGCGGACCGGGGAGCTGTTTTTT.

DNA of the CDR3: TGTGCCAGCAGTCAGGCAGGTTACAATCAGCCCCAGCATTTT. Protein sequence: CASSQAGYNQPQHF. The genes are TRBV12-3 or TRBV12-4 and TRBJ1-5; D remains unclear. Between the trimmed V and J ends, which lost 5 bases and 3 bases, there was a span of 11 bases. The CDR3 covers 14 residues.

This clonotype was found a few times. One end of the junction varies from germline; a read error may be responsible. CDR3 residues: CSATDSFSYSEQFF. CDR3 DNA: TGCAGTGCTACCGACAGTTTCTCCTACAGTGAGCAGTTCTTC. The chain couples TRBV20-1 to TRBJ2-1; perhaps TRBD1 as D (5 bases). The CDR3 sequence is 14 residues long. Germline V lookup: CDR1 DFQATT, CDR2 SNEGSKA (reference sequence).